This TCR beta chain was sequenced in a study of blood T cells in healthy people across ages. Combining a sample-barcoded 5' primer with a J-beta primer mix, a second PCR ran for 7 to 11 cycles. The template-switch adaptor, which had 12 random nucleotides, put a tag on each cDNA molecule. Using its own MiXCR run on the 5' RACE reads, TCRdb lists one record per CDR3 protein. Among 1.4 million to 1.5 million distinct CDR3 sequences listed, roughly 40% were seen once. General study points: Aged donors had fewer naive CD4+ cells and lower diversity than long-lived donors.

Note on this clonotype: No antigen is known for it.

This TCR derives from a young woman in good health. Source material: blood.

The CDR3 DNA follows: TGTGCCAGCAGCGGGACAGGGACGAACACCGGGGAGCTGTTTTTT. It is translated as CASSGTGTNTGELFF. The J gene is TRBJ2-2, the V gene TRBV7-9; 9 nucleotides agree with TRBD1. This CDR3 is 15 amino acids long. Germline CDR1 reads SEHNR; CDR2 reads FQNEAQ (reference sequence). The J segment lost 0 bases and the V segment lost 5 bases, leaving 1 base of the junction unmatched.